These T cell receptor beta chains were read from a single sample in a study of regulatory T cells in long-lasting Graves disease. TCRdb processed the multiplex PCR reads anew with MiXCR; each CDR3 protein has one entry. The sample comprises a few hundred thousand distinct CDR3 sequences, roughly a fifth of which are singletons, and 14% rests with the top ten. This material consisted of peripheral blood mononuclear cells (PBMCs), taken when the disease was refractory, from a patient treated with antithyroid drugs. Receptor source: a female donor with Graves disease. The CDR3 runs from the conserved cysteine through the conserved F or W. The D gene is left open where the match is weak. Size tells how often a clone was seen (once, few, many) or the class of an expanded clone, and some rows leave it out.

>NA|TRBV20-1|TRBJ2-4|TRBD2
CSARDRISGTSDIQYF
TGCAGTGCTAGAGATCGTATTAGCGGGACGTCGGACATTCAGTACTTC
>few|TRBV19|TRBJ1-4|NA
CASSSVPVDNEKLFF
TGTGCCAGTAGCTCCGTCCCGGTAGATAATGAAAAACTGTTTTTT
>many|TRBV28|TRBJ1-1|NA
CASGTTGNTEAFF
TGTGCCAGCGGGACGACAGGGAACACTGAAGCTTTCTTT
>many|TRBV15|TRBJ1-2|NA
CATSRVARANYGYTF
TGTGCCACCAGCAGAGTAGCCAGGGCGAACTATGGCTACACCTTC
>NA|TRBV20-1|TRBJ1-5|TRBD1
CSAREQGALDQPQHF
TGCAGTGCTAGGGAACAGGGGGCTTTGGATCAGCCCCAGCATTTT
>few|TRBV5-1|TRBJ1-2|NA
CASSLERAGDGYTF
TGCGCCAGCAGCTTGGAGCGGGCAGGAGATGGCTACACCTTC
>few|TRBV5-5|TRBJ2-2|NA
CASTHSAGSRTGELFF
TGTGCCAGCACCCACAGCGCGGGGTCGCGCACCGGGGAGCTGTTTTTT
>many|TRBV3-1|TRBJ1-4|TRBD1
CASSQAGTGNEKLFF
TGTGCCAGCAGCCAAGCTGGGACAGGGAATGAAAAACTGTTTTTT
>many|TRBV11-2|TRBJ1-2|TRBD1
CASSTTGGADYGYTF
TGTGCCAGCAGCACTACAGGGGGCGCCGACTATGGCTACACCTTC
>once|TRBV7-2|TRBJ2-2|NA
CASSPVGGGRGELFF
TGTGCCAGCAGCCCCGTGGGGGGGGGGCGCGGGGAGCTGTTTTTT
>once|TRBV24-1|TRBJ2-1|NA
CATSASDYNEQFF
TGTGCCACCAGTGCTAGCGACTACAATGAGCAGTTCTTC